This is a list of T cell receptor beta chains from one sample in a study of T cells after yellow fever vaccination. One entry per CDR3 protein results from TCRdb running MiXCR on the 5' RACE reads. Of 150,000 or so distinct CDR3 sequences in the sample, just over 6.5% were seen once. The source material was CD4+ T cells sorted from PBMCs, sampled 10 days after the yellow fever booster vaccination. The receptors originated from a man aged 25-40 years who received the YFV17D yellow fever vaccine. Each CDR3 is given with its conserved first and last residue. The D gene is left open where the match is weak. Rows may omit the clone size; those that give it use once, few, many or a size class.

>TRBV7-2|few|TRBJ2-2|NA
CASSPRLGGNTGELFF
TGTGCCAGCAGCCCCCGTCTAGGGGGGAACACCGGGGAGCTGTTTTTT
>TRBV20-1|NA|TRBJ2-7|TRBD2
CSARDRREGYEQYF
TGCAGTGCTAGAGATCGGCGGGAGGGTTACGAGCAGTACTTC
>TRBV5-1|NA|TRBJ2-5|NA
CASSFGAGETQYF
TGCGCCAGCAGCTTCGGGGCAGGAGAGACCCAGTACTTC
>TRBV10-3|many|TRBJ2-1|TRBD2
CAISEHGTSLYEQFF
TGTGCCATCAGTGAACACGGGACTAGTCTTTATGAGCAGTTCTTC
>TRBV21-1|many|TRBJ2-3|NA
CASSKLGPSTDTQYF
TGTGCCAGCAGCAAACTCGGCCCAAGCACAGATACGCAGTATTTT
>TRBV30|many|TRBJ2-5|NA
CAWSPGDRIQETQYF
TGTGCCTGGAGTCCTGGGGACCGGATCCAAGAGACCCAGTACTTC
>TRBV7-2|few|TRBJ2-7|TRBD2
CASSLEGTTISYEQYF
TGTGCCAGCAGCTTAGAAGGGACTACGATCTCCTACGAGCAGTACTTC
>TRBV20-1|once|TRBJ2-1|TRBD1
CSASPGQGVAEQFF
TGCAGTGCCAGCCCGGGACAGGGGGTTGCGGAGCAGTTCTTC
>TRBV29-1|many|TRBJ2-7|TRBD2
CSVRDYKYEQYF
TGCAGCGTCCGGGACTATAAGTACGAGCAGTACTTC
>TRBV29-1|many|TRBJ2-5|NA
CSVEEHFGETQYF
TGCAGCGTTGAAGAACACTTCGGGGAGACCCAGTACTTC
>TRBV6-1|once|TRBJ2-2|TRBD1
CASRGPGTGTGELFF
TGTGCCAGCAGGGGTCCCGGGACAGGGACCGGGGAGCTGTTTTTT
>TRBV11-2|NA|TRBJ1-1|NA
CASSQRRNTEAFF
TGTGCCAGCAGCCAGAGACGTAACACTGAAGCTTTCTTT
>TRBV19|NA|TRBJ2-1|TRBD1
CASSIRGQGWNEQFF
TGTGCCAGTAGCATCAGGGGACAGGGGTGGAATGAGCAGTTCTTC
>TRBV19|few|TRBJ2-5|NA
CASSSRGLETQYF
TGTGCCAGTAGTTCCCGGGGCCTAGAGACCCAGTACTTC
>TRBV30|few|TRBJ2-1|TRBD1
CAWTPGQGEYNEQFF
TGTGCCTGGACACCGGGACAGGGAGAGTACAATGAGCAGTTCTTC
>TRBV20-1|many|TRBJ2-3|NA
CSAIRRVGLADTQYF
TGCAGTGCTATTCGTCGGGTGGGTCTTGCAGATACGCAGTATTTT
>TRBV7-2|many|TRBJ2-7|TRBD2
CASSSSGLAGVEQYF
TGTGCCAGCAGCTCTTCGGGACTAGCGGGAGTCGAGCAGTACTTC
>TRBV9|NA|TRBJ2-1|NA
CASSVVGTHYNEQFF
TGTGCCAGCAGCGTAGTGGGGACCCACTACAATGAGCAGTTCTTC
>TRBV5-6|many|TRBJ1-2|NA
CASDLERGRTASYGYTF
TGTGCCAGCGATCTTGAACGGGGCAGGACAGCATCTTATGGCTACACCTTC